The present T cell receptor beta chain was sequenced within a study of cytomegalovirus exposure and HLA in healthy donors. It was with 60 Vbeta and 13 Jbeta primers that the PCR ran. Data came from immunoSEQ multiplex PCR; TCRdb stores just in-frame clones and leaves some out. The sample comprises over 100,000 clones, just under 70% of which are singletons, and 5% to 7% rests with the top ten. V was shortened by 4 bases and J by 4 bases, with 16 bases between the two germline ends. The CDR3 contains 15 residues. Germline lookup yields CDR1 MNHEY and CDR2 SVGAGI. Details on this clone: Its antigen is currently unknown.

Study results and caveats: Cytomegalovirus-associated status was assigned to 150 or so TCR beta chains. Common viral pathogens seemed, in a later analysis, to connect with several of the most significant clusters.

The origin of this receptor is a woman in her seventies in good health and CMV-seropositive. Material: PBMCs. The V call is TRBV6-5, the J call TRBJ2-5; the D is unclear. CDR3 region: CASSSRAPRRETQYF. DNA of the CDR3: TGTGCCAGCAGTTCTCGAGCCCCCCGGAGAGAGACCCAGTACTTC.